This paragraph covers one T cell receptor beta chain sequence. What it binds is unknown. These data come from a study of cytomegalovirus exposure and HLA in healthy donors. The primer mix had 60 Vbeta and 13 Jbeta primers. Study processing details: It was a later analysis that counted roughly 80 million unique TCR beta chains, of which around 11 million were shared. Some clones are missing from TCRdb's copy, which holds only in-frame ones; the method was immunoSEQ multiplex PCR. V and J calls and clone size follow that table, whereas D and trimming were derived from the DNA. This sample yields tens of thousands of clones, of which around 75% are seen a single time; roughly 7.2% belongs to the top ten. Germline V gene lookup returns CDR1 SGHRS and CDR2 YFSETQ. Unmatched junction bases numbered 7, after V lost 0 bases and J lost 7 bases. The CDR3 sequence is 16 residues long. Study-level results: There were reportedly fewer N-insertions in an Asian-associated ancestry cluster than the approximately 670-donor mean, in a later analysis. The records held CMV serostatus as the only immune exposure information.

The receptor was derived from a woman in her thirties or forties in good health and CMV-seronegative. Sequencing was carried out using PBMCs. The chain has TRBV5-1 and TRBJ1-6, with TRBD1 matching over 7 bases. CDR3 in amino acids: CASSLGEGTVNSPLHF. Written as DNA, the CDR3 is TGCGCCAGCAGCTTGGGAGAAGGGACAGTAAATTCACCCCTCCACTTT.